Listed below are T cell receptor beta chains from one sample, sequenced in a study of T cell responses to AZD1222 COVID-19 vaccine. The assay was immunoSEQ multiplex PCR, and TCRdb's table has in-frame clones only and misses some. Of fewer than 200,000 clones detected, roughly 92% appear once; the ten largest clones hold around 1.7%. Source: peripheral blood, taken on day 0 of AZD1222 vaccination. The receptors shown here come from an adult in good health. CDR3s include the opening cysteine and the closing phenylalanine or tryptophan. The D gene is left open where the match is weak. Part of the rows lack a size; the others show once, few, many or a class for expanded clones.

CDR3 protein | CDR3 DNA | D gene | J gene | clone size | V gene
CASSAGTGGAGSMFF | TGTGCCAGCAGCGCAGGGACAGGGGGCGCGGGGAGTATGTTCTTC | TRBD1 | TRBJ2-1 | . | TRBV7-6
CASKSYGYTF | TGTGCCAGCAAAAGCTATGGCTACACCTTC | . | TRBJ1-2 | . | TRBV6-5
CASSPDRDGYTF | TGCGCCAGCAGCCCCGACAGGGACGGCTACACCTTC | TRBD1 | TRBJ1-2 | . | TRBV5-1
CASSVARDYGYTF | TGCGCCAGCAGTGTTGCCAGAGACTATGGCTACACCTTC | . | TRBJ1-2 | . | TRBV10-1
CASSLWTGGRVFF | TGTGCCAGCAGCTTATGGACGGGGGGTCGGGTGTTTTTT | . | TRBJ1-4 | . | TRBV5-8
CASSPSFFSGFNQPQHF | TGTGCCAGCTCACCTTCATTTTTTTCAGGGTTCAATCAGCCCCAGCATTTT | . | TRBJ1-5 | . | TRBV18
CASSALWAGEEKTEAFF | TGTGCCAGCAGTGCCCTCTGGGCAGGGGAAGAGAAAACTGAAGCTTTCTTT | . | TRBJ1-1 | once | TRBV27
CASSGGRSGGLQETQYF | TGTGCCAGCAGCGGAGGGAGGAGCGGGGGACTCCAAGAGACCCAGTACTTC | TRBD2 | TRBJ2-5 | few | TRBV9
CASSPPGQAITEAFF | TGTGCCAGCAGCCCCCCGGGACAGGCTATTACTGAAGCTTTCTTT | TRBD1 | TRBJ1-1 | once | TRBV7-9
CASSLDSSYNEQFF | TGTGCCAGCAGCTTAGATTCGTCCTACAATGAGCAGTTCTTC | . | TRBJ2-1 | . | TRBV7-9
CSVIIRDLAKNIQYF | TGCAGCGTTATCATCAGGGATCTAGCCAAAAACATTCAGTACTTC | . | TRBJ2-4 | . | TRBV29-1
CASSLGNRDQHF | TGTGCCAGCAGCTTGGGGAACAGGGACCAGCATTTT | . | TRBJ1-5 | once | TRBV5-6
CASSFGGTGELFF | TGTGCCAGCAGCTTCGGGGGCACCGGGGAGCTGTTTTTT | . | TRBJ2-2 | . | TRBV7-2
CAISERTQGTDTQYF | TGTGCCATCAGTGAAAGGACCCAGGGCACAGATACGCAGTATTTT | . | TRBJ2-3 | . | TRBV10-3
CASAPDSINEKLFF | TGTGCCAGTGCCCCGGACAGCATTAATGAAAAACTGTTTTTT | . | TRBJ1-4 | . | TRBV18
CASRDNRNTEAFF | TGCGCCAGCAGAGACAATCGGAACACTGAAGCTTTCTTT | . | TRBJ1-1 | . | TRBV10-2
CATRAGPANTEAFF | TGTGCCACCAGGGCGGGCCCAGCGAACACTGAAGCTTTCTTT | . | TRBJ1-1 | . | TRBV15
CASSRPGTSGGTFSYNEQFF | TGTGCCAGCAGTCGTCCCGGGACTAGCGGGGGAACATTTTCCTACAATGAGCAGTTCTTC | TRBD2 | TRBJ2-1 | . | TRBV2
CASSLGGVVAFF | TGTGCCAGCAGCTTAGGCGGGGTGGTAGCTTTCTTT | . | TRBJ1-1 | . | TRBV7-9
CASSVVGTGTTPLHF | TGTGCCAGCAGCGTAGTGGGGACAGGGACGACACCCCTCCACTTT | TRBD1 | TRBJ1-6 | . | TRBV9
CASRNTGGTEAFF | TGTGCCAGCAGGAACACAGGGGGCACTGAAGCTTTCTTT | TRBD1 | TRBJ1-1 | . | TRBV27
CASSTSSGDTIYF | TGTGCCAGCAGCACCTCATCCGGGGACACCATATATTTT | . | TRBJ1-3 | . | TRBV7-8